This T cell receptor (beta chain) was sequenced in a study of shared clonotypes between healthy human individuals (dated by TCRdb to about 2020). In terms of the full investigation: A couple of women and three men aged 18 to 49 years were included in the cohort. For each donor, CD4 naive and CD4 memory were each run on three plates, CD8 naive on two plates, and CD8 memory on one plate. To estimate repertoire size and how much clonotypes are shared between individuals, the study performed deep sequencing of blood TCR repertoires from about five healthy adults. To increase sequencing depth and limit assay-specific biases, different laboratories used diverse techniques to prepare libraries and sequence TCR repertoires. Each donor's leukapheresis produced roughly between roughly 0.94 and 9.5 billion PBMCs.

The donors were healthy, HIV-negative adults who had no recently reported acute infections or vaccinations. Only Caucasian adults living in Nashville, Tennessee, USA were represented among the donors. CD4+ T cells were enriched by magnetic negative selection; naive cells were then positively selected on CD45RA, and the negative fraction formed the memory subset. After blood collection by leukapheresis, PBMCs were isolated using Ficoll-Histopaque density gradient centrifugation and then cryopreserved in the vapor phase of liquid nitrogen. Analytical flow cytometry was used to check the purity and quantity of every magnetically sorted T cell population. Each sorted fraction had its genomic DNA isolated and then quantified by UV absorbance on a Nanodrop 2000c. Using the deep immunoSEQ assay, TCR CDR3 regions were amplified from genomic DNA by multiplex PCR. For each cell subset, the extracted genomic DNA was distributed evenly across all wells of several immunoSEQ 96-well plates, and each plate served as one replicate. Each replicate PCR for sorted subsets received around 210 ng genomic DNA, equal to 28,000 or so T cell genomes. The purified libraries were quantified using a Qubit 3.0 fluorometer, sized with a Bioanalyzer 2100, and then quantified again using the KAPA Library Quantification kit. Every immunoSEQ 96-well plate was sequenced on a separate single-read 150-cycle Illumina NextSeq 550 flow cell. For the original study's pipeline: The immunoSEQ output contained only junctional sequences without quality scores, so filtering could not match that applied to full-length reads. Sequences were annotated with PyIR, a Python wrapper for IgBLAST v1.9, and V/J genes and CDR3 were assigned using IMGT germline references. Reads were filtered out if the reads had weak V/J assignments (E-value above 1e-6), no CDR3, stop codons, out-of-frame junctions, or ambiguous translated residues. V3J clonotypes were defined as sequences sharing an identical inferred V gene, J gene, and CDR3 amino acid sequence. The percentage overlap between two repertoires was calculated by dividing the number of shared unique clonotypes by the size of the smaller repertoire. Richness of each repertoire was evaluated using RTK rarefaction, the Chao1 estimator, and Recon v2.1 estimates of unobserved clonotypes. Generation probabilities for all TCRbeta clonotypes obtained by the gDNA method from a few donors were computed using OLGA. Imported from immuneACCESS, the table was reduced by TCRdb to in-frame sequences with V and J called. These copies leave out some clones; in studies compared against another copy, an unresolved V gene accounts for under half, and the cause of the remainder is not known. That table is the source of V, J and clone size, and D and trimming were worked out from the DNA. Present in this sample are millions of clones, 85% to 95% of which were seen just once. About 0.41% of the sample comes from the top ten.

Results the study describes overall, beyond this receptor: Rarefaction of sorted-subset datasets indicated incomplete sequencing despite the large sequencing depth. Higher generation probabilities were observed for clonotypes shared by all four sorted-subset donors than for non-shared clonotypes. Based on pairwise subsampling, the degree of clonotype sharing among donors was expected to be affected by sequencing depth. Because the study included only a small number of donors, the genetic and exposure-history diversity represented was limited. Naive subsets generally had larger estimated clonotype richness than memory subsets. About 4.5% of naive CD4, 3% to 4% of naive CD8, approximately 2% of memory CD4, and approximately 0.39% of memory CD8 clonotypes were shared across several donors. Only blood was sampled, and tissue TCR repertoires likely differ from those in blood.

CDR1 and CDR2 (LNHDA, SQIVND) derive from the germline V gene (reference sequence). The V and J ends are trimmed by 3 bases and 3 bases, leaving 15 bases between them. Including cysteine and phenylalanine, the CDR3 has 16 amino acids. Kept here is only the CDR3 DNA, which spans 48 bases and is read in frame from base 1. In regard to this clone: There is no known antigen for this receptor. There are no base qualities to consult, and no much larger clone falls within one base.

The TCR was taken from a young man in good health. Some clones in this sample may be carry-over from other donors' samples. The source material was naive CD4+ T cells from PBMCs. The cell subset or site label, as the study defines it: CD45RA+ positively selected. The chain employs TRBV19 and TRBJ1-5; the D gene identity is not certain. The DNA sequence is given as TGTGCCAGTAGTATTATTCATGGTCGGAACAATCAGCCCCAGCATTTT. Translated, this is CASSIIHGRNNQPQHF.